A single sample gave rise to the 25 T cell receptor beta chains below, sequenced in a study of cytotoxic CD8 clonotypes in ibrutinib-treated CLL (dated by TCRdb to the early 2020s). The intended sense of this specimen's time point label: approximately 2 years on ibrutinib. The library came from the immunoSEQ multiplex PCR assay. The table comes from immuneACCESS by way of TCRdb, which keeps in-frame sequences with V and J called. Part of the clones is missing from these tables; in studies checked, under half for an unresolved V gene and the rest for unknown reasons. This sample comprises tens of thousands of clones, 56% of them detected only once. The ten most abundant clones make up around 20% of the sample. This specimen was PBMCs, taken after 24 months of ibrutinib treatment. The source is a human donor with chronic lymphocytic leukemia.

This clone is medium-sized in the sample. The chain employs TRBV29-1 and TRBJ2-3; 9 positions agree with TRBD1. V dropped 6 bases and J dropped 3; count of bases not matched to a gene: 4. The CDR3 contains 13 residues. Germline V gene sequence: CDR1 SQVTM, CDR2 ANQGSEA. Here the CDR3 reads CSVDRGATDTQYF. For the CDR3, the DNA is TGCAGCGTCGACAGGGGGGCGACAGATACGCAGTATTTT.

Regarding this clone: Other DNA sequences in the same sample also yield this CDR3. The J gene is TRBJ2-7, the V gene TRBV29-1; D uncertain. V was pared by 2 bases and J by 4 bases, with 9 bases between. The CDR3 runs to 12 residues. Germline loops: CDR1 SQVTM, CDR2 ANQGSEA. The CDR3 sequence is CSVESGAYEQYF. CDR3 bases: TGCAGCGTTGAAAGTGGTGCGTACGAGCAGTACTTC.

This clone occurred a few times. The chain combines TRBV7-9 with TRBJ2-3; 8 bases align to TRBD1. Per the germline V gene, CDR1 is SEHNR and CDR2 is FQNEAQ (reference sequence). V shed 5 bases and J 2 bases; nucleotides not matched to a gene: 6. The CDR3 is 15 amino acids. CDR3 sequence (DNA): TGTGCCAGCAGCACCCGACAGGGGCCCACAGATACGCAGTATTTT. Translation gives CASSTRQGPTDTQYF.

The gene calls are TRBV27 and TRBJ2-1; 13 nucleotides align to TRBD2. CDR1 MNHEY and CDR2 SMNVEV come from the germline V gene (reference sequence). J lost 0 bases, V lost 4 bases, and 12 bases had no gene match. The CDR3 extends over 20 amino acids. CDR3 in DNA: TGTGCCAGCAGTTCCAAACCGACTAGCGGGAGGAAAAGCTCCTACAATGAGCAGTTCTTC. It specifies CASSSKPTSGRKSSYNEQFF.

This clone was observed a few times. The V call is TRBV19, the J call TRBJ2-7; 7 positions agree with TRBD1. The V segment lost 1 base and the J segment 2 bases; nucleotides outside the gene matches: 5. CDR3 length: 15 amino acids. Per the germline V gene, CDR1 is LNHDA and CDR2 is SQIVND (reference sequence). The CDR3 DNA reads TGTGCCAGTAGTATAGCCCCGACAGGGACCTACGAGCAGTACTTC. Translating it yields CASSIAPTGTYEQYF. Full variable domain (outside the CDR3, taken from reference TRBV19 and TRBJ2-7): DGGITQSPKYLFRKEGQNVTLSCEQNLNHDAMYWYRQDPGQGLRLIYYSQIVNDFQKGDIAEGYSVSREKKESFPLTVTSAQKNPTAFYLCASSIAPTGTYEQYFGPGTRLTVT.

This rearrangement joins TRBV7-2 to TRBJ2-1; no reliable D call. In germline, CDR1 is SGHTA, CDR2 FQGNSA. Trimming removed 5 bases from V and 7 bases from J, with 12 bases in between. The CDR3 runs 13 residues. CDR3 sequence reads: CASSPRVGNEQFF. CDR3 nucleotides: TGTGCCAGCAGCCCCCGGGTCGGGAATGAGCAGTTCTTC.

The rearrangement links TRBV23-1 to TRBJ2-7, with D possibly matching TRBD2 (6 bases). TRBV23-1 is flagged as an ORF with uncertain function. V was clipped by 0 bases and J by 3 bases, with 15 bases between them. This CDR3 comprises 16 residues. This CDR3 reads CASSQSRGRADYEQYF. The DNA for the CDR3 is TGCGCCAGCAGTCAATCGCGGGGCAGGGCGGACTACGAGCAGTACTTC.

This clone was recorded many times. The chain carries TRBV5-1 and TRBJ1-6; 9 nucleotides agree with TRBD1. CDR3 length: 16 residues. The trim removed 4 bases at V and 7 bases at J, leaving 9 bases unmatched. Germline values: CDR1 SGHRS, CDR2 YFSETQ. CDR3: CASSPLTGGANSPLHF. In DNA, the CDR3 is TGCGCCAGCAGCCCCTTGACAGGGGGAGCGAATTCACCCCTCCACTTT.

This clone came up a few times. V is TRBV6-1 and J is TRBJ1-1; TRBD1 is a possible D gene (6 bases). The V gene lost 6 bases and the J gene lost 0 bases, with 14 bases spanning the gap. This CDR3 comprises 15 residues. Germline CDR1 and CDR2: MNHNS and SASEGT. CDR3 in DNA: TGTGCCAGCAGCCATGGGACAACCCTGAACACTGAAGCTTTCTTT. It is translated as CASSHGTTLNTEAFF.

V usage is TRBV7-6 and J usage is TRBJ2-1, with TRBD2 identical over 8 bases. Germline V gene sequence: CDR1 SGHVS, CDR2 FNYEAQ. Trimming removed 3 bases from V and 0 bases from J; junction bases left unmatched: 4. This CDR3 region has 16 residues. This CDR3 is CASSFIAGSSYNEQFF. The CDR3 coding sequence is TGTGCCAGCAGCTTCATAGCGGGGAGCTCCTACAATGAGCAGTTCTTC.

The chain couples TRBV7-6 to TRBJ1-2; D call uncertain. The V end was cut by 1 base, the J end by 4 bases, with 4 bases between. Per germline, CDR1 SGHVS and CDR2 FNYEAQ. The CDR3 has 12 amino acids. As DNA, the CDR3 is TGTGCCAGCAGCTTAGGAGGCTATGGCTACACCTTC. This gives the protein CASSLGGYGYTF.

This clone was recorded a few times. The chain links TRBV7-6 to TRBJ2-1; 7 bases are shared with TRBD2. This CDR3 comprises 16 residues. Germline loops: CDR1 SGHVS, CDR2 FNYEAQ. V lost 2 bases to trimming and J lost 6 bases; unmatched junction nucleotides: 10. The CDR3 sequence is CASSLRETSSFNEQFF. CDR3 nucleotide sequence: TGTGCCAGCAGCTTACGAGAGACTAGCAGTTTCAATGAGCAGTTCTTC.

In its sample, this clone was seen once. This chain uses TRBV11-2 with TRBJ2-2; the D gene is possibly TRBD2 (5 bases). Germline CDR1 and CDR2: SGHAT and FQNNGV. The germline V and J ends were trimmed by 3 bases and 6 bases, with 14 bases remaining between them. This CDR3 contains 15 residues. The CDR3 loop is CASSFTREAAGELFF. In DNA, the CDR3 is TGTGCCAGCAGCTTTACAAGGGAAGCGGCCGGGGAGCTGTTTTTT.

The V and J genes are TRBV7-8 and TRBJ1-1; 7 nucleotides line up with TRBD1. CDR3 size: 14 residues. Trimming at V came to 5 bases and at J to 4 bases, leaving 7 bases not matched to a gene. The germline V gene has CDR1 SGHVS and CDR2 FQNEAQ. The CDR3: CASSGRQGATEAFF. DNA for the CDR3: TGTGCCAGCAGCGGACGACAGGGTGCCACTGAAGCTTTCTTT. Full variable domain (missing parts from reference TRBV7-8 and TRBJ1-1): GAGVSQSPRYKVAKRGQDVALRCDPISGHVSLFWYQQALGQGPEFLTYFQNEAQLDKSGLPSDRFFAERPEGSVSTLKIQRTQQEDSAVYLCASSGRQGATEAFFGQGTRLTVV.

The rearrangement uses TRBV10-3 and TRBJ2-7; D not resolved. There are 14 residues in the CDR3. The V gene lost 11 bases and the J gene lost 0 bases, with 17 bases spanning the gap. From germline, CDR1 is ENHRY and CDR2 SYGVKD. CDR3 sequence reads: CASMPSQSSYEQYF. In DNA, the CDR3 is TGTGCCTCAATGCCTTCCCAGAGCTCCTACGAGCAGTACTTC.

This clone was observed many times. The chain carries TRBV5-1 and TRBJ1-3, with D possibly TRBD1 on 5 matching bases. The length of the CDR3 is 13 residues. Trimming took 4 bases from V and 4 from J, leaving 9 bases between them. Germline CDR1 SGHRS, CDR2 YFSETQ. The CDR3 here is CASSVQEGNTIYF. The CDR3 DNA follows: TGCGCCAGCAGCGTACAGGAGGGAAACACCATATATTTT.

The rearrangement links TRBV19 to TRBJ1-4; no definite D call. CDR1 and CDR2 from the germline V gene are LNHDA and SQIVND (reference sequence). The ends were cut back, 7 bases at V and 8 bases at J, with 14 bases in the middle. The CDR3 totals 13 residues. In DNA form, the CDR3 reads TGTGCCAGTAACAAAGTAATAGGGGAAAAACTGTTTTTT. Its translation is CASNKVIGEKLFF.

This clone was counted a few times. The chain links TRBV6-1 to TRBJ1-5, with TRBD1 identical over 8 bases. The germline V gene encodes CDR1 MNHNS and CDR2 SASEGT. The CDR3 loop spans 16 amino acids. The junction had 8 bases not matched to a gene; V was cut back by 2 bases and J by 5 bases. CDR3 protein: CASSELSDRVDQPQHF. CDR3 nucleotide sequence: TGTGCCAGCAGTGAATTATCGGACAGGGTTGATCAGCCCCAGCATTTT.

This clone came up many times. This chain joins TRBV6-5 and TRBJ1-4; D gene uncertain. This CDR3 has 15 amino acids. The germline V and J ends were trimmed by 0 bases and 8 bases, with 13 bases remaining between them. Germline loops: CDR1 MNHEY, CDR2 SVGAGI. The DNA for the CDR3 is TGTGCCAGCAGTTACTCTTTGCCTTCAGAGGAAAAACTGTTTTTT. Amino acid sequence: CASSYSLPSEEKLFF.

This clone showed up just a few times. The chain has TRBV19 and TRBJ1-5, with 8 bases lining up with TRBD1. With 5 bases clipped from V and 2 bases from J, the junction kept 11 bases outside the gene matches. The V gene's germline CDR1 is LNHDA and CDR2 SQIVND (reference sequence). This CDR3 spans 17 amino acids. The CDR3 DNA is TGTGCCAGTAGTGGAAGACAGGGGTCGGGAGGCAATCAGCCCCAGCATTTT. This translates into CASSGRQGSGGNQPQHF. Using reference TRBV19 and TRBJ1-5 for the parts outside the CDR3, the full variable domain is DGGITQSPKYLFRKEGQNVTLSCEQNLNHDAMYWYRQDPGQGLRLIYYSQIVNDFQKGDIAEGYSVSREKKESFPLTVTSAQKNPTAFYLCASSGRQGSGGNQPQHFGDGTRLSIL.

This chain joins TRBV2 and TRBJ1-2; D is uncertain. Germline V gene lookup returns CDR1 SNHLY and CDR2 FYNNEI. V gave up 7 bases and J gave up 1 base, with 16 bases separating them. The CDR3 totals 15 residues. The CDR3 here is CASKKDSGYNYGYTF. In DNA, the CDR3 is TGTGCCAGCAAGAAGGACTCAGGATATAACTATGGCTACACCTTC.

There are a few counts of this clone. DNA of the CDR3: TGCGCCAGCAGCTTGTATGGACCCTATGGCTACACCTTC. Amino acid sequence: CASSLYGPYGYTF. The rearrangement uses TRBV5-1 and TRBJ1-2; D uncertain. Per the germline V gene, CDR1 is SGHRS and CDR2 is YFSETQ. There are 13 residues in the CDR3. With 1 base removed from V and 4 bases from J, the gap between germline ends came to 8 bases. Together with reference TRBV5-1 and TRBJ1-2, the CDR3 gives the full variable domain: KAGVTQTPRYLIKTRGQQVTLSCSPISGHRSVSWYQQTPGQGLQFLFEYFSETQRNKGNFPGRFSGRQFSNSRSEMNVSTLELGDSALYLCASSLYGPYGYTFGSGTRLTVV.

This clone was found a few times. The V and J genes are TRBV19 and TRBJ1-1, with no clear D. Trimming cost V 6 bases and J 2 bases, with 7 bases left between them. Germline values: CDR1 LNHDA, CDR2 SQIVND (reference sequence). The CDR3 is made up of 12 amino acids. CDR3 loop: CASRYGNTEAFF. The CDR3 DNA follows: TGTGCCAGTAGATATGGCAACACTGAAGCTTTCTTT.

This clone was detected ten times or more. The chain couples TRBV11-2 to TRBJ2-5, with TRBD1 as a possible D gene (6 bases). CDR1 is SGHAT and CDR2 is FQNNGV in the germline V gene. Between the trimmed V and J ends, which lost 6 bases and 1 base, there was a span of 15 bases. This CDR3 comprises 15 residues. CDR3 DNA: TGTGCCAGCAGAAACCTCCGGGACACCCAAGAGACCCAGTACTTC. This codes for CASRNLRDTQETQYF.

The V and J genes are TRBV27 and TRBJ1-2; TRBD1 aligns across 10 bases. The junction had 4 bases not matched to a gene; V was cut back by 5 bases and J by 4 bases. This CDR3 is 14 amino acids long. CDR1 and CDR2 from the germline V gene are MNHEY and SMNVEV (reference sequence). CDR3 nucleotides: TGTGCCAGCAGTATCCGGGACAGGGGCTATGGCTACACCTTC. Encoded protein: CASSIRDRGYGYTF.